The clone carrying this T cell receptor beta chain was found once. The data were obtained in a study of blood T cell repertoires in COVID-19. Overall study: Collection of acute and convalescent COVID-19 samples took place in the United States, Italy and Spain. PBMCs, B-cell-depleted T cells, or T cells were the source of the cDNA or gDNA that made up the material.

TCRdb's copy holds only in-frame clones and misses some; the assay was immunoSEQ multiplex PCR. The sample includes hundreds of thousands of clones, roughly nine tenths seen only once; the top ten take 0.95% to 1.5%. The clonotype originates from a man in his forties with acute or convalescent COVID-19. Sequencing was carried out using peripheral blood.

CDR3 sequence (DNA): TGTGCCAGCAGCTCCGGACTAGCGGGAATCAATGAGCAGTTCTTC. It codes for CASSSGLAGINEQFF. V gene TRBV7-8 combines with J gene TRBJ2-1; 12 positions agree with TRBD2. V was pared by 4 bases and J by 6 bases, with 4 bases of the junction left unmatched. CDR3 length equals 15 residues. Germline lookup yields CDR1 SGHVS and CDR2 FQNEAQ.